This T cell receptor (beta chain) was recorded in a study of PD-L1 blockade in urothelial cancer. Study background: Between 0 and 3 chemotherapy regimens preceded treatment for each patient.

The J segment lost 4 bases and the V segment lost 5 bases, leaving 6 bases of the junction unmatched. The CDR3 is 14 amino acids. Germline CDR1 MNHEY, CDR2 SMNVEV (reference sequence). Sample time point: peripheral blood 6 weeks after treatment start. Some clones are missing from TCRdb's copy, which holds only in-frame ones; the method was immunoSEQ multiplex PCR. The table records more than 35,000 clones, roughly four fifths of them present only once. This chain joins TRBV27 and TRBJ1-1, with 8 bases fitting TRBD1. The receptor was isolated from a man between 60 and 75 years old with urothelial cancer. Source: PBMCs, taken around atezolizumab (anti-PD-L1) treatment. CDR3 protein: CASSQPGQVTEAFF. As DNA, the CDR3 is TGTGCCAGCAGTCAACCGGGACAGGTCACTGAAGCTTTCTTT.